This paragraph covers one T cell receptor (beta chain) sequence. Its antigen is unidentified. This entry belongs to a study of human T cells and chemical hapten exposure. Time point meaning: patch test 3, about 24 weeks after DPC sensitization. Stated treatment: therapeutic diphenylcyclopropenone sensitization with weekly scalp DPC. From whole blood left unfractionated, total RNA was extracted. Whole-study results and caveats: Controls formed significantly fewer large CDR3 similarity clusters than expanded TCRs did.

The CDR3 sequence is 13 residues long. Germline CDR1 reads LNHNV; CDR2 reads YYDKDF (reference sequence). V lost 1 base to trimming and J lost 4 bases, with 5 bases between them. TCRdb fed the RACE reads into MiXCR, producing one record per CDR3 protein. In the table there are about 39,000 distinct CDR3 sequences, roughly 13% of which are singletons. The V and J genes are TRBV15 and TRBJ1-5; D is uncertain. The input for sequencing was whole blood, taken in connection with sensitization to the hapten diphenylcyclopropenone (DPC). This clonotype was sampled from a woman in her 40s with alopecia areata. Some clones in this sample may be carry-over from other donors' samples. The DNA of the CDR3 is TGTGCCACCAGCAGAGCTGGGAATCAGCCCCAGCATTTT. As protein: CATSRAGNQPQHF.